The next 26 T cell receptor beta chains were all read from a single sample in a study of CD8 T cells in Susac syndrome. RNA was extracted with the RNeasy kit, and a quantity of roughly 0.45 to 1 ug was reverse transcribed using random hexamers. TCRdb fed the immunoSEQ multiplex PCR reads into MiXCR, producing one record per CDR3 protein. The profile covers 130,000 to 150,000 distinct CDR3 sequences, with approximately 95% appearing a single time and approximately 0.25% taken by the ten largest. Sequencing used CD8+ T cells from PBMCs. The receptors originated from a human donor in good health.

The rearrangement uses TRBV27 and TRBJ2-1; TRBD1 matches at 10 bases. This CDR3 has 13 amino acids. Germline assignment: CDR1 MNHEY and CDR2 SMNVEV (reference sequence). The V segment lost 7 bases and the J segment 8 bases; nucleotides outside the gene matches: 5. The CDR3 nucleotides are TGTGCCAGCACCCTGGGGACAGGGGATGAGCAGTTCTTC. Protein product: CASTLGTGDEQFF.

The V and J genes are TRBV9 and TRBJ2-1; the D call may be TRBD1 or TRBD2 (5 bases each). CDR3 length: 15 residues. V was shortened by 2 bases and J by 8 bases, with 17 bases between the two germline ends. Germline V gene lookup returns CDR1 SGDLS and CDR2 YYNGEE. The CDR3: CASSVEAGWGHEQFF. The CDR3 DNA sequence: TGTGCCAGCAGCGTGGAGGCAGGGTGGGGCCATGAGCAGTTCTTC. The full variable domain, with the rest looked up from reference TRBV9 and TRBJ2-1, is DSGVTQTPKHLITATGQRVTLRCSPRSGDLSVYWYQQSLDQGLQFLIQYYNGEERAKGNILERFSAQQFPDLHSELNLSSLELGDSALYFCASSVEAGWGHEQFFGPGTRLTVL.

The DNA for the CDR3 is TGTGCCAGCAGCCAGGGTTCTGGGGCCAACGTCCTGACTTTC. Encoded protein: CASSQGSGANVLTF. This sequence joins TRBV9 and TRBJ2-6, with TRBD1 as a possible D gene (5 bases). V gave up 4 bases and J gave up 1 base, with 6 bases separating them. In germline, CDR1 is SGDLS, CDR2 YYNGEE. The CDR3 runs 14 residues.

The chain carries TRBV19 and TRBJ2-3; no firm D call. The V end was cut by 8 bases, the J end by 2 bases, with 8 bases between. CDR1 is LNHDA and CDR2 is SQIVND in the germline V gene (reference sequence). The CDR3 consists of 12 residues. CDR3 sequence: CASQDDTDTQYF. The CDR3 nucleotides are TGTGCCAGTCAGGACGACACAGATACGCAGTATTTT.

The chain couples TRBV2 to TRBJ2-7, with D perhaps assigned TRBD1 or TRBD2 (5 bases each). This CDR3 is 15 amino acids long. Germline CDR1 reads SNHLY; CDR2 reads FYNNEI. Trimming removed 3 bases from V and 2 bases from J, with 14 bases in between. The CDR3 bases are TGTGCCAGCAGTGAGGGGGACGGAGACACCTACGAGCAGTACTTC. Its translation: CASSEGDGDTYEQYF.

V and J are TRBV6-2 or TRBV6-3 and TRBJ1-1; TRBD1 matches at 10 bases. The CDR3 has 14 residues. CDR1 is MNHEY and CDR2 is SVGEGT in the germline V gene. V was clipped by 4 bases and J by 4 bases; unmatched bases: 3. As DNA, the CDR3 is TGTGCCAGCAGTTCGACAGGGGGCATCACTGAAGCTTTCTTT. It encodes CASSSTGGITEAFF.

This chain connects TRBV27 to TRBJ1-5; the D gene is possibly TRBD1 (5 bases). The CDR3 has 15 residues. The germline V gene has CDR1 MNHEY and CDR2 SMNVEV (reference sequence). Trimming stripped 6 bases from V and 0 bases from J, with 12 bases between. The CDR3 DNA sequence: TGTGCCAGCAGCCCGTTCGGGGGTAGCAATCAGCCCCAGCATTTT. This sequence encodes CASSPFGGSNQPQHF.

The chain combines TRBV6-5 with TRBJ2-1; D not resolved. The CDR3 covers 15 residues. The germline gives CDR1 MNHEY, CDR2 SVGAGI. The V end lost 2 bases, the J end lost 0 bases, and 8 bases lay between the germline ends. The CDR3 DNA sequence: TGTGCCAGCAGTTACGCCCCCAGCTCCTACAATGAGCAGTTCTTC. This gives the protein CASSYAPSSYNEQFF.

The CDR3 DNA follows: TGCAGCGGGGGACAGGGTGTCTACGAGCAGTACTTC. It specifies CSGGQGVYEQYF. The chain combines TRBV29-1 with TRBJ2-7, with 9 bases lining up with TRBD1. The V gene end was trimmed by 7 bases and the J gene end by 3 bases; junction bases not matched to a gene: 4. The CDR3 loop spans 12 amino acids. Germline CDR1 is SQVTM and CDR2 is ANQGSEA.

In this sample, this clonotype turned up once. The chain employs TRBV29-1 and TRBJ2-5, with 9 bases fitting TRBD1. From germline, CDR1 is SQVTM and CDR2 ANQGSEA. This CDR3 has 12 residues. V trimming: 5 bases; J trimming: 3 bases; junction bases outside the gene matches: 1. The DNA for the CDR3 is TGCAGCGTTTGGACAGGGGAAGAGACCCAGTACTTC. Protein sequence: CSVWTGEETQYF.

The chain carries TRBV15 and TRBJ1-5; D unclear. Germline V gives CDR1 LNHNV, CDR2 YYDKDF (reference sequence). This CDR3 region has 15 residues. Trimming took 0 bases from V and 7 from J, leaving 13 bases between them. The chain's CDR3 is CATSRDDRVGQPQHF. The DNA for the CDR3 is TGTGCCACCAGCAGAGATGATAGGGTTGGGCAGCCCCAGCATTTT.

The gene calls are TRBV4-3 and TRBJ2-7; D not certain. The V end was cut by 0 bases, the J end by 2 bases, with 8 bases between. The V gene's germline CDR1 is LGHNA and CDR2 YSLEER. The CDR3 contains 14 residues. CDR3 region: CASSQDITAYEQYF. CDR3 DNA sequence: TGCGCCAGCAGCCAAGATATCACAGCCTACGAGCAGTACTTC.

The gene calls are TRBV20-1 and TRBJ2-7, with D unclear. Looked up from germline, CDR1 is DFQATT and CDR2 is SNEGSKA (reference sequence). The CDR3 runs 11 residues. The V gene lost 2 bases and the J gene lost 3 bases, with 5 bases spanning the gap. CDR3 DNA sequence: TGCAGTGCTAGATTAGACTACGAGCAGTACTTC. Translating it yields CSARLDYEQYF.

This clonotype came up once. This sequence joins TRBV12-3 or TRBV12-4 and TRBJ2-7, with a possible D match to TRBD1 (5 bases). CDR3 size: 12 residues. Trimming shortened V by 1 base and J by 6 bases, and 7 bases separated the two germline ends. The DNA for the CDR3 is TGTGCCAGCAGTTTAGTTGGGGCCGAGCAGTACTTC. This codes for CASSLVGAEQYF.

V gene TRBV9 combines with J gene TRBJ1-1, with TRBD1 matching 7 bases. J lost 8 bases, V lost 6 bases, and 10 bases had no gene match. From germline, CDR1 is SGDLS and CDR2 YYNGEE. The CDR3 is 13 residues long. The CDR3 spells CASTSFLTGEAFF. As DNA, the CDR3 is TGTGCCAGCACCTCCTTCTTGACAGGGGAAGCTTTCTTT.

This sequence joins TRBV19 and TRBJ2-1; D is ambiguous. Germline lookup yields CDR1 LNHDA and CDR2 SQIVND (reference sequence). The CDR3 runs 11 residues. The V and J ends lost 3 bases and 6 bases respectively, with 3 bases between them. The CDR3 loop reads CASSMGNEQFF. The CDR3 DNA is TGTGCCAGTAGTATGGGCAATGAGCAGTTCTTC.

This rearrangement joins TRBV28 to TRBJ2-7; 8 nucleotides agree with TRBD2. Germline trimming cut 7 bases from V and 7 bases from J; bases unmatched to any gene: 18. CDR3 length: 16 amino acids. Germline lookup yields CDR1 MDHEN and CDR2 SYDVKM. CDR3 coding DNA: TGTGCCAGCAACACGGAGGGACTAGTGAGGCTAGGGGAGCAGTACTTC. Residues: CASNTEGLVRLGEQYF.

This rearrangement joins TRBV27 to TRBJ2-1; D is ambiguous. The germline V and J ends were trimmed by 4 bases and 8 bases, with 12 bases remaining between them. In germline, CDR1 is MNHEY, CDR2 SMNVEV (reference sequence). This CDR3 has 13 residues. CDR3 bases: TGTGCCAGCAGTTCCGAGACGGGTGATGAGCAGTTCTTC. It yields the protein CASSSETGDEQFF.

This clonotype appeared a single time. The CDR3 DNA reads TGTGCCAGCAGTTATCTGATTACCTACGAGCAGTACTTC. Translating gives CASSYLITYEQYF. The rearrangement uses TRBV6-6 and TRBJ2-7; no reliable D call. The CDR3 has 13 amino acids. V was shortened by 3 bases and J by 2 bases, with 8 bases between the two germline ends. Germline V lookup: CDR1 MNHNY, CDR2 SVGAGI (reference sequence).

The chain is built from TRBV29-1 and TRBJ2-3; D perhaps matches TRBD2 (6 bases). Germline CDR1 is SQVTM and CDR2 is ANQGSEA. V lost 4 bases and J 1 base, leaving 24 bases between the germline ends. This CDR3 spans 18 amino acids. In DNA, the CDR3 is TGCAGCGTTGTAGGAGCGGGCAGGGAGAGATTTGGCACAGATACGCAGTATTTT. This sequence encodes CSVVGAGRERFGTDTQYF.

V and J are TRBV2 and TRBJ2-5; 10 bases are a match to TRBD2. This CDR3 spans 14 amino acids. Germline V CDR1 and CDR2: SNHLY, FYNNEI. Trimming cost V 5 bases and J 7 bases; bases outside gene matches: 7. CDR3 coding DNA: TGTGCCAGCAGTAGCCTAGCGGGAGAAGTGACCCAGTACTTC. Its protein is CASSSLAGEVTQYF. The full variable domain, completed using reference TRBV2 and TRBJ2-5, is EPEVTQTPSHQVTQMGQEVILRCVPISNHLYFYWYRQILGQKVEFLVSFYNNEISEKSEIFDDQFSVERPDGSNFTLKIRSTKLEDSAMYFCASSSLAGEVTQYFGPGTRLLVL.

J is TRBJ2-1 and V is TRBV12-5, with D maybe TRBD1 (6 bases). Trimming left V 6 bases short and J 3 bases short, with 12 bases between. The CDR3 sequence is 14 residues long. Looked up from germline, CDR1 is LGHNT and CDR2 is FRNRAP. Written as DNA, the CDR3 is TGTGCTAGTGGCCCGGACAGCCACTACAATGAGCAGTTCTTC. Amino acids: CASGPDSHYNEQFF.

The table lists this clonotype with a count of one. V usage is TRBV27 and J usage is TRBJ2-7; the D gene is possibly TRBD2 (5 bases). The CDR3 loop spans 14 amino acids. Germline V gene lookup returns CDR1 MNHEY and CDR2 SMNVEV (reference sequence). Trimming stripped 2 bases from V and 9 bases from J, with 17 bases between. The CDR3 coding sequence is TGTGCCAGCAGTTTAACGACGGATGGTCGGGGGCAGTACTTC. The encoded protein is CASSLTTDGRGQYF.

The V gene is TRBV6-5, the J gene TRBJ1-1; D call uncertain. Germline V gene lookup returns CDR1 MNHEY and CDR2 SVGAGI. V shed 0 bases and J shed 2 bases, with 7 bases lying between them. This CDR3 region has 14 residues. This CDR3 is CASSYSGGNTEAFF. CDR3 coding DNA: TGTGCCAGCAGTTACTCGGGAGGTAACACTGAAGCTTTCTTT.

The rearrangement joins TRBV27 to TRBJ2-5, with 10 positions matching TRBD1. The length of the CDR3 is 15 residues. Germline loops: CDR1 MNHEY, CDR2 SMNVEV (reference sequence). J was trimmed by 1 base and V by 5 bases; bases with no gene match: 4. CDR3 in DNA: TGTGCCAGCAGTACTCGGACAGGGGGCCAAGAGACCCAGTACTTC. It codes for CASSTRTGGQETQYF.

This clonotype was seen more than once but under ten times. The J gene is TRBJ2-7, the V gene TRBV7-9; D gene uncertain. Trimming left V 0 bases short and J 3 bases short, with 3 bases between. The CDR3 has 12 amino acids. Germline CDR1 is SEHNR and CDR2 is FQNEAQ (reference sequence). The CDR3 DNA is TGTGCCAGCAGCTTAGCCCGCTACGAGCAGTACTTC. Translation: CASSLARYEQYF.